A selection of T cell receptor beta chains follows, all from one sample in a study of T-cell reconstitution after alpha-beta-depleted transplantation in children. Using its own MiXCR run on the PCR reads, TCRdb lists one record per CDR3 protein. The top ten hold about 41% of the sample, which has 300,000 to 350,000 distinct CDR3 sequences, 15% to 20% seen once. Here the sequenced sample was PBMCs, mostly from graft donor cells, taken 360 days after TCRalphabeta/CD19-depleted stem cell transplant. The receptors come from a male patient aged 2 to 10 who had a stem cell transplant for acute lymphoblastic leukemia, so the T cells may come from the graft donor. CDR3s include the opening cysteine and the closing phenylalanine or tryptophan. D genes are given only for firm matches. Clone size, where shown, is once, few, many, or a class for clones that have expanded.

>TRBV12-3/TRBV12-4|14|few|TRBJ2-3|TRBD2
CASSWLADTDTQYF
TGTGCCAGCAGTTGGCTAGCGGACACAGATACGCAGTATTTT
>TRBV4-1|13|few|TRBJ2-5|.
CASSQDQQETQYF
TGCGCCAGCAGCCAAGATCAGCAAGAGACCCAGTACTTC
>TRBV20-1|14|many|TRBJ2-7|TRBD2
CSAETSGSYDEQYF
TGCAGTGCGGAAACTAGCGGGAGTTACGACGAGCAGTACTTC
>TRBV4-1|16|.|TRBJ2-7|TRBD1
CASSQDPTGHSYEQYF
TGCGCCAGCAGCCAAGATCCGACAGGGCACTCCTACGAGCAGTACTTC
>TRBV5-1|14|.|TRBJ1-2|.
CASSKLQGVGGYTF
TGCGCCAGCAGCAAACTTCAGGGTGTGGGTGGCTACACCTTC
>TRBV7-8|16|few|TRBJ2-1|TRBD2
CASSPHSGRRNNEQFF
TGTGCCAGCAGCCCCCATAGCGGGAGGAGGAACAATGAGCAGTTCTTC
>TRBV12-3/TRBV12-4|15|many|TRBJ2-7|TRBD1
CASSLRRTGMYEQYF
TGTGCCAGCAGTTTAAGGAGGACAGGGATGTACGAGCAGTACTTC
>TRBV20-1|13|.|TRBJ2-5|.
CSARDQGPATQYF
TGCAGTGCTAGAGATCAAGGACCCGCGACCCAGTACTTC
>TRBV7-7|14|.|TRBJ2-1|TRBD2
CASSLASGGNEQFF
TGTGCTAGCAGCTTGGCTAGCGGGGGCAATGAGCAGTTCTTC
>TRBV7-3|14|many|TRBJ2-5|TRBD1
CASSETGVEETQYF
TGTGCCAGCAGCGAAACAGGGGTGGAAGAGACCCAGTACTTC
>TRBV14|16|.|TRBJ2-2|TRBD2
CASSQVGLARAGELFF
TGTGCCAGCAGCCAAGTAGGACTAGCGCGGGCCGGGGAGCTGTTTTTT
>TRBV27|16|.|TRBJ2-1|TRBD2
CASSFSGLARYNEQFF
TGTGCCAGCAGTTTCTCGGGACTAGCGAGGTACAATGAGCAGTTCTTC
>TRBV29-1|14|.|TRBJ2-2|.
CSVVGGSNTGELFF
TGCAGCGTTGTTGGTGGGAGTAACACCGGGGAGCTGTTTTTT
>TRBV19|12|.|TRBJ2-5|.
CASRGGGETQYF
TGTGCCAGTAGAGGAGGGGGAGAGACCCAGTACTTC
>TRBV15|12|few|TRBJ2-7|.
CATSRDKYEQYF
TGTGCCACCAGCAGAGATAAGTACGAGCAGTACTTC
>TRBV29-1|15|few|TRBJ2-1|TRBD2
CSARTNRAGGSEQFF
TGCAGCGCCAGAACTAATAGGGCGGGAGGGAGTGAGCAGTTCTTC
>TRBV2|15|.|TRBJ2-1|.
CASRAGTLSYNEQFF
TGTGCCAGCAGAGCCGGGACTCTCTCCTACAATGAGCAGTTCTTC
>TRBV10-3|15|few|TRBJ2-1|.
CAISERQAAYNEQFF
TGTGCCATCAGTGAGAGGCAGGCGGCCTACAATGAGCAGTTCTTC
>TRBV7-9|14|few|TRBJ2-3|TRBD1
CASRGTGNTDTQYF
TGTGCCAGCAGGGGGACAGGGAACACAGATACGCAGTATTTT
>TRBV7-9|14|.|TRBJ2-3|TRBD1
CASSVTGFSDTQYF
TGTGCCAGCAGCGTGACAGGGTTTTCAGATACGCAGTATTTT
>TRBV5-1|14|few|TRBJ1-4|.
CASTTGQGGEKLFF
TGCGCCAGCACCACCGGGCAGGGAGGTGAAAAACTGTTTTTT
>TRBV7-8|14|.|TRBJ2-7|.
CASSSRLEPHEQYF
TGTGCCAGCAGCTCGAGACTAGAACCCCACGAGCAGTACTTC
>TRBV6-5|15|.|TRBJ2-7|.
CASSYSSQGAYEQYF
TGTGCCAGCAGTTACTCGAGCCAGGGTGCCTACGAGCAGTACTTC
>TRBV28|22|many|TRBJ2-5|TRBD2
CASSLLTPGLAGVPKHQETQYF
TGTGCCAGCAGTTTACTCACTCCGGGACTAGCGGGAGTCCCTAAACACCAAGAGACCCAGTACTTC
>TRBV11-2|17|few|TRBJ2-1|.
CASSSPPFLASYNEQFF
TGTGCCAGCAGCTCTCCTCCTTTTCTAGCGTCCTACAATGAGCAGTTCTTC
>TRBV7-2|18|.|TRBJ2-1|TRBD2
CASSLAPPLAGGRNEQFF
TGTGCCAGCAGCTTAGCCCCCCCACTAGCGGGAGGACGTAATGAGCAGTTCTTC
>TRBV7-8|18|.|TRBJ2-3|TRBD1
CASSFGQGDSSSTDTQYF
TGTGCCAGCAGCTTTGGCCAGGGGGACAGTTCTAGCACAGATACGCAGTATTTT
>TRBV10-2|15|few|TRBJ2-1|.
CASSFGTISYNEQFF
TGCGCCAGCAGTTTTGGAACAATCTCCTACAATGAGCAGTTCTTC
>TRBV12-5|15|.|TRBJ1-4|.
CASGSAGRANEKLFF
TGTGCTAGTGGCTCTGCAGGGAGGGCTAATGAAAAACTGTTTTTT
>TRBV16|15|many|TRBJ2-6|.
CASSLTGLGANVLTF
TGTGCCAGCAGCCTAACAGGGCTTGGGGCCAACGTCCTGACTTTC
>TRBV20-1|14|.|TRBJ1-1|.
CSARRQFLNTEAFF
TGCAGTGCTAGAAGGCAGTTTTTGAACACTGAAGCTTTCTTT
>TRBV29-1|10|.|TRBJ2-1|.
CSVGGNEQFF
TGCAGCGTTGGGGGGAATGAGCAGTTCTTC
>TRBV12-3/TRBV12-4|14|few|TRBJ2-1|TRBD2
CASGAAGGSNEQFF
TGTGCCAGCGGGGCAGCGGGAGGCTCCAATGAGCAGTTCTTC
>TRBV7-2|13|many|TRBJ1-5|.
CASSSWVRQPQHF
TGTGCCAGCAGCAGTTGGGTTCGTCAGCCCCAGCATTTT
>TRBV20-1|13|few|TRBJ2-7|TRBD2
CSAVGTSLHEQYF
TGCAGTGCTGTCGGGACTAGCTTACACGAGCAGTACTTC
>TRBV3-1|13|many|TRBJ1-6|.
CASSFLGRQDLHF
TGTGCCAGCAGCTTCCTAGGCCGTCAGGACCTCCACTTT
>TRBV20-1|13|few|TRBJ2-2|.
CSARTRFTGELFF
TGCAGTGCCAGGACGAGATTTACCGGGGAGCTGTTTTTT